The 18 T cell receptor beta chains below all came from one sample that was sequenced in a study of post-analysis software for immune sequencing data. Overall study findings and caveats: With TRBV5-6, TRBV5-1 and TRBV20-1 included, about five TRBV segments were more frequent in patients than in controls.

These TCRs are of unknown antigen specificity. The library was made from cDNA and included unique molecular identifiers. TCRdb itself ran the PCR reads through MiXCR, one entry per CDR3 protein. This table holds hundreds of thousands of distinct CDR3 sequences, about 60% found once. The specimen sequenced was blood. The receptors were gathered from a girl under 10 years old with multiple sclerosis.

This sequence joins TRBV11-2 and TRBJ2-3; 9 nucleotides align to TRBD2. V was pared by 4 bases and J by 1 base, with 6 bases of the junction left unmatched. Germline assignment: CDR1 SGHAT and CDR2 FQNNGV. The CDR3 runs to 16 residues. CDR3 sequence reads: CASSSPLAGRTDTQYF. The CDR3 DNA reads as TGTGCCAGCAGCTCCCCCCTAGCGGGGCGCACAGATACGCAGTATTTT. The complete variable domain, with remaining parts taken from reference TRBV11-2 and TRBJ2-3, reads EAGVAQSPRYKIIEKRQSVAFWCNPISGHATLYWYQQILGQGPKLLIQFQNNGVVDDSQLPKDRFSAERLKGVDSTLKIQPAKLEDSAVYLCASSSPLAGRTDTQYFGPGTRLTVL.

This clonotype has just one count. The rearrangement uses TRBV7-9 and TRBJ2-7; no firm D call. Germline CDR1 SEHNR, CDR2 FQNEAQ (reference sequence). Trimming took 1 base from V and 1 from J, leaving 8 bases between them. This CDR3 region has 14 residues. This CDR3 reads CASSLVGLSYEQYF. The CDR3 DNA is TGTGCCAGCAGCTTAGTCGGCCTTTCCTACGAGCAGTACTTC. Based on the CDR3 plus reference TRBV7-9 and TRBJ2-7, the full variable domain is DTGVSQNPRHKITKRGQNVTFRCDPISEHNRLYWYRQTLGQGPEFLTYFQNEAQLEKSRLLSDRFSAERPKGSFSTLEIQRTEQGDSAMYLCASSLVGLSYEQYFGPGTRLTVT.

The chain joins TRBV12-3 or TRBV12-4 to TRBJ1-2, with D possibly TRBD1 on 5 matching bases. Trimming cost V 1 base and J 0 bases, with 12 bases left between them. CDR3 length: 16 residues. As DNA, the CDR3 is TGTGCCAGCAGTTTAGAGCTGGGACCAACTAACTATGGCTACACCTTC. Its translation is CASSLELGPTNYGYTF.

The CDR3 DNA sequence: TGTGCCAGCAGTTTCTCGGAGGGGGACGAGCAGTACTTC. This translates into CASSFSEGDEQYF. The chain employs TRBV12-3 or TRBV12-4 and TRBJ2-5; D may be TRBD1 or TRBD2 (6 bases each). The tail of the sequence fits TRBJ2-7 better, so the J call may be wrong. The CDR3 loop spans 13 amino acids.

V gene TRBV9 combines with J gene TRBJ2-5; TRBD2 agrees at 8 bases. The CDR3 is made up of 14 amino acids. The junction had 2 bases not matched to a gene; V was cut back by 0 bases and J by 4 bases. The germline CDR1 and CDR2 sequences are SGDLS and YYNGEE. The CDR3 sequence is CASSVAGGPETQYF. The CDR3 coding sequence is TGTGCCAGCAGCGTAGCGGGAGGGCCAGAGACCCAGTACTTC.

The rearrangement links TRBV5-5 to TRBJ2-1; TRBD2 agrees at 9 bases. The ends lost 0 bases at V and 1 base at J; junction bases unmatched: 11. Germline values: CDR1 SGHKS, CDR2 YYEKEE (reference sequence). This CDR3 has 19 residues. CDR3 nucleotides: TGTGCCAGCAGCTTGGGGGCTAGCGGGGCCGCGGGGTCCTACAATGAGCAGTTCTTC. Protein product: CASSLGASGAAGSYNEQFF.

The gene calls are TRBV20-1 and TRBJ1-1; D might be TRBD1 (5 bases). V was clipped by 5 bases and J by 4 bases, with 20 bases between them. Germline V CDR1 and CDR2: DFQATT, SNEGSKA (reference sequence). The CDR3 has 15 residues. CDR3 protein: CSAEGFLTGGTEAFF. The CDR3 nucleotides are TGCAGTGCTGAGGGTTTTTTGACTGGGGGCACTGAAGCTTTCTTT.

The rearrangement joins TRBV24-1 to TRBJ2-3; 7 positions agree with TRBD1. Germline V gene data show CDR1 as KGHDR and CDR2 as SFDVKD. The CDR3 covers 14 residues. V shed 5 bases and J 2 bases; nucleotides not matched to a gene: 3. CDR3 sequence reads: CATSGGQATDTQYF. Here the CDR3 DNA reads TGTGCCACCAGTGGTGGACAGGCCACAGATACGCAGTATTTT.

There are a few counts of this clonotype. The J gene is TRBJ1-2, the V gene TRBV12-3 or TRBV12-4, with 7 positions matching TRBD1. Trimming at V came to 6 bases and at J to 5 bases, leaving 9 bases not matched to a gene. The CDR3 runs to 14 residues. The chain's CDR3 is CASSRSRQGYGYTF. CDR3 nucleotide sequence: TGTGCCAGCAGCCGTTCCCGACAGGGATATGGCTACACCTTC.

The rearrangement uses TRBV6-2 or TRBV6-3 and TRBJ2-3; D is possibly TRBD1 (5 bases). V lost 8 bases to trimming and J lost 1 base, with 13 bases between them. CDR1 and CDR2 (germline): MNHEY, SVGEGT. The CDR3 loop spans 14 amino acids. CDR3 amino acids: CASVGPHRTDTQYF. The CDR3 DNA follows: TGTGCCAGCGTGGGGCCTCATCGCACAGATACGCAGTATTTT.

V usage is TRBV4-1 and J usage is TRBJ2-7; no reliable D call. The V gene's germline CDR1 is MGHRA and CDR2 YSYEKL. V was trimmed by 1 base and J by 5 bases, leaving 12 bases between them. The CDR3 loop spans 14 amino acids. The CDR3 spells CASSQVELLDEQYF. CDR3 sequence (DNA): TGCGCCAGCAGCCAAGTAGAGCTCCTGGACGAGCAGTACTTC.

The chain is built from TRBV11-2 and TRBJ2-7; a weak D match, TRBD1 (6 bases). The J call may be in error: the DNA end matches TRBJ2-5 better. The CDR3 contains 15 residues. Germline V gene lookup returns CDR1 SGHAT and CDR2 FQNNGV. In nucleotides, the CDR3 is TGTGCCAGCAGCGCTAGTGGGACATTAGGCGAGACCCAGTACTTC. Protein sequence: CASSASGTLGETQYF.

This chain joins TRBV7-2 and TRBJ1-2; D is undetermined. Trimming removed 0 bases at V and 0 bases at J, with 8 bases between. The CDR3 totals 15 residues. CDR1 SGHTA and CDR2 FQGNSA come from the germline V gene. CDR3 region: CASSLASTPNYGYTF. CDR3 nucleotide sequence: TGTGCCAGCAGCTTAGCGAGCACCCCTAACTATGGCTACACCTTC.

The chain is built from TRBV20-1 and TRBJ2-5, with 11 bases matching TRBD2. With 5 bases clipped from V and 2 bases from J, the junction kept 7 bases outside the gene matches. The CDR3 sequence is 15 residues long. The V gene's germline CDR1 is DFQATT and CDR2 SNEGSKA (reference sequence). Written as DNA, the CDR3 is TGCAGTGCTCCAGCCGCTAGCGGGGGGCAAGAGACCCAGTACTTC. Encoded protein: CSAPAASGGQETQYF.

Concerning this clonotype itself: Given the absence of the conserved phenylalanine or tryptophan at the CDR3 end, a read error is likely. The V gene is TRBV7-3, the J gene TRBJ2-5, with TRBD2 matching over 8 bases. The germline CDR1 and CDR2 sequences are SGHTA and FQGTGA. After removal of 9 bases from V and 6 bases from J, the junction contained 12 bases not matched to a gene. The CDR3 contains 14 residues. CDR3: CASAPGLGGQTQYV. For the CDR3, the DNA is TGTGCCAGTGCTCCGGGACTAGGAGGGCAGACCCAGTACGTC.

This rearrangement joins TRBV7-3 to TRBJ2-1; D unclear. Germline V gene lookup returns CDR1 SGHTA and CDR2 FQGTGA. V gave up 1 base and J gave up 6 bases, with 13 bases separating them. The CDR3 covers 15 residues. The CDR3 sequence: CASSLNGREGNEQFF. For the CDR3, the DNA is TGTGCCAGCAGCTTAAATGGTAGGGAAGGCAATGAGCAGTTCTTC.

Remarks on this clonotype: Its ends do not fully match the called genes, so a read error is possible. The V and J genes are TRBV29-1 and TRBJ1-2; 9 nucleotides align to TRBD1. This CDR3 spans 16 amino acids. Germline V gene sequence: CDR1 SQVTM, CDR2 ANQGSEA. CDR3: CSVGGEGQGDGDGYTF. As DNA, the CDR3 is TGCAGCGTTGGGGGGGAGGGACAGGGAGATGGCGATGGTTACACCTTC.

The chain is built from TRBV7-9 and TRBJ2-1, with D uncertain. Germline CDR1 and CDR2: SEHNR and FQNEAQ (reference sequence). Trimming took 5 bases from V and 2 from J, leaving 10 bases between them. This CDR3 is 14 amino acids long. Here the CDR3 DNA reads TGTGCCAGCAGCCAGCCATCTCCCTACAATGAGCAGTTCTTC. This encodes CASSQPSPYNEQFF. The full variable domain, rest sourced from reference TRBV7-9 and TRBJ2-1, is DTGVSQNPRHKITKRGQNVTFRCDPISEHNRLYWYRQTLGQGPEFLTYFQNEAQLEKSRLLSDRFSAERPKGSFSTLEIQRTEQGDSAMYLCASSQPSPYNEQFFGPGTRLTVL.